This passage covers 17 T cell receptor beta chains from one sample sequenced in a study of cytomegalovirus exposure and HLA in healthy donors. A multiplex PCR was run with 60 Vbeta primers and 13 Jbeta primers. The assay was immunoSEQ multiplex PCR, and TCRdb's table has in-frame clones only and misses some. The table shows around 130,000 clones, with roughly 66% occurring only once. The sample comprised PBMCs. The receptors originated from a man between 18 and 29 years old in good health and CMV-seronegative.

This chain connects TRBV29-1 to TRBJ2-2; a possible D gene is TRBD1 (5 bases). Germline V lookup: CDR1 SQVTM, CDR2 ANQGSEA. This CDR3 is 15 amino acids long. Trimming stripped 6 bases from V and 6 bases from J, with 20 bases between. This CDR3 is CSVRRPGNVAGELFF. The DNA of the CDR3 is TGCAGCGTCCGCCGGCCAGGGAACGTCGCCGGGGAGCTGTTTTTT.

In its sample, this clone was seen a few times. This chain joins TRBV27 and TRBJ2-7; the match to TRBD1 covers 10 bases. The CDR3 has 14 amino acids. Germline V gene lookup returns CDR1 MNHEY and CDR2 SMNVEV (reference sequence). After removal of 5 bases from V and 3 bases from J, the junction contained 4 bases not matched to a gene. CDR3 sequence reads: CASSPGTGDYEQYF. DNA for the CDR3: TGTGCCAGCAGTCCCGGGACAGGGGACTACGAGCAGTACTTC.

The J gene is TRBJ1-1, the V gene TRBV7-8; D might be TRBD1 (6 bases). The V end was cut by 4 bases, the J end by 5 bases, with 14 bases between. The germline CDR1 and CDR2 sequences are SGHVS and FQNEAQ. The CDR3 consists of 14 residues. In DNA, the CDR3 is TGTGCCAGCAGCTCAGCCACAGGGTGGACTGAAGCTTTCTTT. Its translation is CASSSATGWTEAFF.

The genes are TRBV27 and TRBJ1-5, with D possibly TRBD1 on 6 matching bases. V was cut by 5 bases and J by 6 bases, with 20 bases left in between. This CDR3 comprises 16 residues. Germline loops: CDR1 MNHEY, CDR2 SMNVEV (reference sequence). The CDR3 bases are TGTGCCAGCAGTCCCTCAGGGGAGGGGAGTCGTCAGCCCCAGCATTTT. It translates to CASSPSGEGSRQPQHF.

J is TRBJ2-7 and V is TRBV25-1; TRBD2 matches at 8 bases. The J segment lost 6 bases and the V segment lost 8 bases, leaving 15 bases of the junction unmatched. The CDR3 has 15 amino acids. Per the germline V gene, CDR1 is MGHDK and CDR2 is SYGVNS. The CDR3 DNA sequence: TGTGCCAGCTCGCCCATAGCGGGAAGGGACCTCGAGCAGTACTTC. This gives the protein CASSPIAGRDLEQYF.

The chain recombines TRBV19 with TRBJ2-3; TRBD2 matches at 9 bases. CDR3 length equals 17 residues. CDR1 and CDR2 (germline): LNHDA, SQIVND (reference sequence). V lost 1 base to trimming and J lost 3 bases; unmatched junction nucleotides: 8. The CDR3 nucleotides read TGTGCCAGTAGTATAGTCGGCGGGGGGGCCTCTACAGATACGCAGTATTTT. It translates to CASSIVGGGASTDTQYF.

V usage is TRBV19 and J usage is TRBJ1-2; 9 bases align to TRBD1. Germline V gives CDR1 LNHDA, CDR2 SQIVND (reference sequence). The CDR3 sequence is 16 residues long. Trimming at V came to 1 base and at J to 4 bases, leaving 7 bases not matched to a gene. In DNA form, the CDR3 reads TGTGCCAGTAGTATAGCCGGGACAGGGCTGCGCTATGGCTACACCTTC. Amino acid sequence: CASSIAGTGLRYGYTF.

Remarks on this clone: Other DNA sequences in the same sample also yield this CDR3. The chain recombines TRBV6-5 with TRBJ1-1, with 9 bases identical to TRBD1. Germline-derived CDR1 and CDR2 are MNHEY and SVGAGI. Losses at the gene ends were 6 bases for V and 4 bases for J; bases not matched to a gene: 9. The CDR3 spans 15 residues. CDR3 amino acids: CASRKDRGLVTEAFF. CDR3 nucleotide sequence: TGTGCCAGCAGGAAAGACAGGGGGTTGGTCACTGAAGCTTTCTTT.

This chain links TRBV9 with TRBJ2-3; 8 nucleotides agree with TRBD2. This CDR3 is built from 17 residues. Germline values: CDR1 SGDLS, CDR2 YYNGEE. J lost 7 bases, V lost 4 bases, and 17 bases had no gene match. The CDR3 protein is CASSPEGAGGPTNTQYF. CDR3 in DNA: TGTGCCAGCAGCCCCGAAGGTGCGGGGGGCCCGACCAATACGCAGTATTTT.

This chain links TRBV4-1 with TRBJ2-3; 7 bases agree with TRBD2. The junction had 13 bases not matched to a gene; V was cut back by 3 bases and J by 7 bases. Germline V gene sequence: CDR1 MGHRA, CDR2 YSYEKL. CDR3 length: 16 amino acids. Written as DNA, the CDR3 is TGCGCCAGCAGCCAGGAAAGCGGGATTGTGGTAAATACGCAGTATTTT. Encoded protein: CASSQESGIVVNTQYF.

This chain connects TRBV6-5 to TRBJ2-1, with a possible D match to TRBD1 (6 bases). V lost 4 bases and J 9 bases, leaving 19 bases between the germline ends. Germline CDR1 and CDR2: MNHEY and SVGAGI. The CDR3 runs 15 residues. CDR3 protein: CASSSLFTGRGEQFF. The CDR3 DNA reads TGTGCCAGCAGTTCCCTCTTCACAGGGCGCGGTGAGCAGTTCTTC.

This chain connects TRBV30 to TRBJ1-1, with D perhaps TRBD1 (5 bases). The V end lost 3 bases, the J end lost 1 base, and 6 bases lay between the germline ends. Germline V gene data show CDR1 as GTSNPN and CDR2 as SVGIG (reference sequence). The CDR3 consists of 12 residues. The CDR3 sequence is CAWRQENTEAFF. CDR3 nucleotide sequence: TGTGCCTGGAGACAGGAGAACACTGAAGCTTTCTTT. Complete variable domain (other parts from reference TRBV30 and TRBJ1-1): SQTIHQWPATLVQPVGSPLSLECTVEGTSNPNLYWYRQAAGRGLQLLFYSVGIGQISSEVPQNLSASRPQDRQFILSSKKLLLSDSGFYLCAWRQENTEAFFGQGTRLTVV.

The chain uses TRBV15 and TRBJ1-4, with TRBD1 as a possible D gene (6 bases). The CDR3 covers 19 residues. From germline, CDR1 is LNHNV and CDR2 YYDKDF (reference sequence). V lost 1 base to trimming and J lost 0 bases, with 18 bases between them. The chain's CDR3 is CATSRGGAQGGATNEKLFF. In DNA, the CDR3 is TGTGCCACCAGCAGAGGAGGGGCACAGGGTGGGGCAACTAATGAAAAACTGTTTTTT.

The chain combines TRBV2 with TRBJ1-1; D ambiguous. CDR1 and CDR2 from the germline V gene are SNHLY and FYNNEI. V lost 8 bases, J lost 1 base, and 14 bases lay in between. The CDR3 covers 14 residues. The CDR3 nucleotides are TGTGCCAGCCCGGGAGGGCGGCCGAACACTGAAGCTTTCTTT. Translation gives CASPGGRPNTEAFF.

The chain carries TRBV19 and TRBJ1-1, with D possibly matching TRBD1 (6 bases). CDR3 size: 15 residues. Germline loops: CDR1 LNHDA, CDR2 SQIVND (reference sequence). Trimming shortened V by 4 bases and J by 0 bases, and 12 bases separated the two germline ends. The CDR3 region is CASSTAGVLNTEAFF. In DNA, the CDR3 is TGTGCCAGTAGTACTGCAGGGGTCCTGAACACTGAAGCTTTCTTT.

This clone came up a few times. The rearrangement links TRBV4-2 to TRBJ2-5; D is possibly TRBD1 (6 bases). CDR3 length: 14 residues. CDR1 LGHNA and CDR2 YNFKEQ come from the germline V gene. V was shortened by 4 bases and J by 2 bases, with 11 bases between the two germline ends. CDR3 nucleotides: TGTGCCAGCAGCCTTAGACAGGATCAAGAGACCCAGTACTTC. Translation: CASSLRQDQETQYF.

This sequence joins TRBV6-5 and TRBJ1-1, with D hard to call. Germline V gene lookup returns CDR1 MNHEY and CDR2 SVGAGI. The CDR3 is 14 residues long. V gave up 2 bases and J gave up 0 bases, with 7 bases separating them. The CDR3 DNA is TGTGCCAGCAGTTACACAGTGTTGAACACTGAAGCTTTCTTT. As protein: CASSYTVLNTEAFF.